This T cell receptor beta chain was documented in a study of blood T cells in healthy people across ages. General observations from the study: TCR beta diversity per million T cells fell roughly linearly with age.

Germline CDR1 and CDR2: MNHNS and SASEGT. The junction had 7 bases not matched to a gene; V was cut back by 7 bases and J by 4 bases. The length of the CDR3 is 14 residues. With each sample, at least 5.5 micrograms of total RNA were extracted. The second PCR ran roughly 6 to 11 cycles with a sample-barcoded 5' primer and J-beta primers. Every cDNA molecule carried a tag from a template-switch adaptor bearing 12 random nucleotides. TCRdb itself ran the 5' RACE reads through MiXCR, one entry per CDR3 protein. This sample yields roughly 930,000 distinct CDR3 sequences, of which roughly 52% are seen a single time; over 10% belongs to the top ten. Details on this clonotype: Antigen unknown.

Sequencing used blood. The J gene is TRBJ1-2, the V gene TRBV6-1; 9 bases are shared with TRBD1. The source of this sequence is a man in his thirties or forties in good health. Written as DNA, the CDR3 is TGTGCCAGCACCATGGGACAGGGAAGCTATGGCTACACCTTC. Protein product: CASTMGQGSYGYTF.